These 14 T cell receptor beta chains came from one sample sequenced in a study of blood T cell repertoires in COVID-19. Measured with immunoSEQ multiplex PCR; TCRdb has only the in-frame clones, and not every one. This table has 200,000 to 250,000 clones, about 86% appearing once. The sequencing input was PBMCs or T cells enriched from blood (not recorded which). These receptors came from a woman aged 50 to 60 with acute COVID-19.

The rearrangement links TRBV7-2 to TRBJ2-1; possible D gene TRBD2, 6 bases. CDR1 SGHTA and CDR2 FQGNSA come from the germline V gene. Trimming took off 1 base at V and 1 base at J, with 14 bases between the two ends. The CDR3 loop spans 17 amino acids. In DNA, the CDR3 is TGTGCCAGCAGCTTAGTGGTTTCGGGGGAGTCCTACAATGAGCAGTTCTTC. Translating gives CASSLVVSGESYNEQFF.

The CDR3 loop is CASSLDPGLAGARYEQYF. CDR3 coding DNA: TGTGCCAGCAGCTTAGACCCGGGACTAGCGGGAGCTAGGTACGAGCAGTACTTC. The chain recombines TRBV11-2 with TRBJ2-7; 14 nucleotides agree with TRBD2. CDR3 length: 18 residues. Germline V CDR1 and CDR2: SGHAT, FQNNGV. V shed 0 bases and J 4 bases; nucleotides not matched to a gene: 8.

In regard to this clone: This is likely a read error, given that the CDR3 carries no conserved phenylalanine or tryptophan at its end. The DNA is omitted, as the CDR3 cannot be located on it reliably, and the CDR3 follows TCRdb's listing. The genes are TRBV28 and TRBJ2-7; the table's D call TRBD2 went unverified against the DNA. Both ends counted, the CDR3 spans 12 residues. Germline V CDR1 and CDR2: MDHEN, SYDVKM. The CDR3: CASSTGLAAPFL.

This clone was found many times. The rearrangement joins TRBV9 to TRBJ2-4; D possibly corresponds to TRBD1 (5 bases). CDR1 is SGDLS, CDR2 YYNGEE, per germline. The CDR3 is 13 amino acids. V was shortened by 3 bases and J by 3 bases, with 7 bases between the two germline ends. The CDR3 DNA sequence: TGTGCCAGCAGCGAGGGGCTCAAAAACATTCAGTACTTC. This encodes CASSEGLKNIQYF.

This clone has a single count. The V gene is TRBV19, the J gene TRBJ1-1; the D is unclear. Germline V gene lookup returns CDR1 LNHDA and CDR2 SQIVND (reference sequence). The V and J ends lost 5 bases and 3 bases respectively, with 10 bases between them. The CDR3 loop spans 13 amino acids. Here the CDR3 reads CASSPTGDTEAFF. The CDR3 bases are TGTGCCAGTAGTCCCACGGGTGACACTGAAGCTTTCTTT.

J is TRBJ2-1 and V is TRBV5-5, with D hard to call. Per the germline V gene, CDR1 is SGHKS and CDR2 is YYEKEE (reference sequence). V lost 3 bases to trimming and J lost 4 bases, with 2 bases between them. The CDR3 extends over 11 amino acids. CDR3 sequence: CASSSYNEQFF. The CDR3 coding sequence is TGTGCCAGCAGCTCTTACAATGAGCAGTTCTTC. The full variable domain, in which reference TRBV5-5 and TRBJ2-1 provide the parts outside the CDR3, is DAGVTQSPTHLIKTRGQQVTLRCSPISGHKSVSWYQQVLGQGPQFIFQYYEKEERGRGNFPDRFSARQFPNYSSELNVNALLLGDSALYLCASSSYNEQFFGPGTRLTVL.

The V gene is TRBV9, the J gene TRBJ2-7; D might be TRBD2 (6 bases). CDR1 and CDR2 (germline): SGDLS, YYNGEE. CDR3 length: 13 residues. Trimming pared 2 bases from V and 5 bases from J, leaving 11 bases between. Here the CDR3 reads CASSVGGTHEQYF. The CDR3 DNA sequence: TGTGCCAGCAGCGTTGGAGGGACCCACGAGCAGTACTTC.

The chain links TRBV29-1 to TRBJ2-1, with 13 bases aligning to TRBD2. The J segment lost 10 bases and the V segment lost 2 bases, leaving 2 bases of the junction unmatched. The germline gives CDR1 SQVTM, CDR2 ANQGSEA. CDR3 length: 13 amino acids. The CDR3 loop is CSVESGLAGEQFF. The DNA for the CDR3 is TGCAGCGTTGAATCGGGACTAGCGGGAGAGCAGTTCTTC.

V gene TRBV7-6 combines with J gene TRBJ2-1, with 10 bases matching TRBD2. CDR1 and CDR2 from the germline V gene are SGHVS and FNYEAQ. The CDR3 consists of 15 residues. Trimming cost V 2 bases and J 8 bases; bases outside gene matches: 6. CDR3 in DNA: TGTGCCAGCAGCTTACTAGCGGGGGAGGACTATGAGCAGTTCTTC. Protein product: CASSLLAGEDYEQFF.

This chain links TRBV29-1 with TRBJ1-1; 7 bases align to TRBD1. This CDR3 has 15 amino acids. V shed 3 bases, J shed 5 bases, and the junction held 12 bases outside the gene matches. Looked up from germline, CDR1 is SQVTM and CDR2 is ANQGSEA. The CDR3 protein is CSVETGRMVETEAFF. The CDR3 nucleotides are TGCAGCGTTGAGACAGGGCGGATGGTGGAGACTGAAGCTTTCTTT. Using reference TRBV29-1 and TRBJ1-1 for the parts outside the CDR3, the full variable domain is SAVISQKPSRDICQRGTSLTIQCQVDSQVTMMFWYRQQPGQSLTLIATANQGSEATYESGFVIDKFPISRPNLTFSTLTVSNMSPEDSSIYLCSVETGRMVETEAFFGQGTRLTVV.

The chain couples TRBV9 to TRBJ2-3; TRBD1 is a possible D gene (5 bases). Germline V gene sequence: CDR1 SGDLS, CDR2 YYNGEE. The length of the CDR3 is 16 residues. The V and J ends lost 0 bases and 1 base respectively, with 12 bases between them. The CDR3 loop reads CASSVGAVGRTDTQYF. The CDR3 DNA reads as TGTGCCAGCAGCGTAGGGGCGGTGGGGCGCACAGATACGCAGTATTTT.

The chain couples TRBV5-5 to TRBJ2-1, with D maybe TRBD1 (5 bases). V was cut by 2 bases and J by 2 bases, with 11 bases left in between. CDR1 is SGHKS, CDR2 YYEKEE, per germline (reference sequence). The CDR3 loop spans 15 amino acids. The CDR3 reads CASSLKQVTYNEQFF. CDR3 in DNA: TGTGCCAGCAGCTTAAAACAGGTAACCTACAATGAGCAGTTCTTC.

The rearrangement uses TRBV5-5 and TRBJ2-3, with 8 positions matching TRBD2. Trimming cost V 4 bases and J 3 bases; bases outside gene matches: 7. The CDR3 loop spans 15 amino acids. Germline V gene lookup returns CDR1 SGHKS and CDR2 YYEKEE (reference sequence). This CDR3 reads CASSLLVAGTDTQYF. CDR3 nucleotides: TGTGCCAGCAGCCTTTTGGTAGCGGGGACAGATACGCAGTATTTT.

The chain uses TRBV25-1 and TRBJ1-3, with 8 nucleotides matching TRBD1. The CDR3 extends over 16 amino acids. The V gene's germline CDR1 is MGHDK and CDR2 SYGVNS. The J segment lost 4 bases and the V segment lost 1 base, leaving 6 bases of the junction unmatched. The CDR3 coding sequence is TGTGCCAGCAGTGAATTCCCGACAGGGGCAGGAAACACCATATATTTT. Translated: CASSEFPTGAGNTIYF.